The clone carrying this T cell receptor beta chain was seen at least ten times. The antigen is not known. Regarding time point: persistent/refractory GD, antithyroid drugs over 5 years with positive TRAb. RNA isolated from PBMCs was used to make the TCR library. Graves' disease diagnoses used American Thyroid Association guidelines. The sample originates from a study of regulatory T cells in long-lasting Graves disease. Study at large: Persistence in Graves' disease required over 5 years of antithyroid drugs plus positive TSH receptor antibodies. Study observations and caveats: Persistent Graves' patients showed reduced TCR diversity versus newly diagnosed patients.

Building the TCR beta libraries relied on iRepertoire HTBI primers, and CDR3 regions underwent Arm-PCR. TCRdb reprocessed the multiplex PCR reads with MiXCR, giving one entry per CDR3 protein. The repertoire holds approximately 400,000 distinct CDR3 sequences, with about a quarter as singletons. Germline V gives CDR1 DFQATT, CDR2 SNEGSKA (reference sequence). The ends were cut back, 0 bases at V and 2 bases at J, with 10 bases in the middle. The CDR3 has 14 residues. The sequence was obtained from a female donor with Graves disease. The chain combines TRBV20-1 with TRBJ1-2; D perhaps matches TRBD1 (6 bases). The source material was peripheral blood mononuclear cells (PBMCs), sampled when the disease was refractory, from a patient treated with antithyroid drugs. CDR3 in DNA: TGCAGTGCTAGAGATCCAGACAGGAACTATGGCTACACCTTC. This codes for CSARDPDRNYGYTF.